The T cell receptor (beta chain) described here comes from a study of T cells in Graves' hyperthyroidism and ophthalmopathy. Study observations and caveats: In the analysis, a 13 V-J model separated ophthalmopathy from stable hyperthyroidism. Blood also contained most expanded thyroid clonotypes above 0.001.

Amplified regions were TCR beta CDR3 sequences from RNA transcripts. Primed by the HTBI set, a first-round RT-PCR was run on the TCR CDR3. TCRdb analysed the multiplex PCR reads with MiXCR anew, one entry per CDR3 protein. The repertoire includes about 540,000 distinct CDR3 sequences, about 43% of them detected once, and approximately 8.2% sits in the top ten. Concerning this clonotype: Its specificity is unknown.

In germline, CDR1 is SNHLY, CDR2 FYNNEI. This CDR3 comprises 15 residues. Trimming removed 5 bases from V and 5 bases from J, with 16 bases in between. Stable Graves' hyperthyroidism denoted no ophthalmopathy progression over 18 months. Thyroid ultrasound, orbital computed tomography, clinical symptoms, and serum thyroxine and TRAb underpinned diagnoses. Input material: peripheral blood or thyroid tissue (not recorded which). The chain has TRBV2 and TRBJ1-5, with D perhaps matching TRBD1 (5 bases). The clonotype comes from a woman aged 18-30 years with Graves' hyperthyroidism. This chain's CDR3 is CASSLLGVGDQPQHF. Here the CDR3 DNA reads TGTGCCAGCAGTTTATTGGGGGTTGGTGATCAGCCCCAGCATTTT.